This TCR beta chain was retrieved from a study of T cell responses to AZD1222 COVID-19 vaccine. Notes on the study in general: The reported proportion of spike-specific TCRs targeting unmutated variant regions was nearly half. Seropositive at baseline were only six AZD1222 recipients. Along spike, vaccine-associated CD4 TCRs were found throughout, with dominance at 160-218 and 743-854. All repertoire sampling was performed exclusively after the peak T cell response.

This clone was seen once. Its antigen is not identified. Here immunoSEQ multiplex PCR was the method, and the copy in TCRdb shows in-frame clones only, minus some. The sample gives about 120,000 clones, 80% to 90% of which show up once; roughly 3.7% is in the top ten. CDR1 is SGHTA and CDR2 is FQGNSA in the germline V gene. Trimming took off 5 bases at V and 9 bases at J, with 12 bases between the two ends. CDR3 size: 12 residues. The source is an adult in good health. The chain links TRBV7-2 to TRBJ2-3; TRBD2 is a possible D gene (5 bases). The input for sequencing was peripheral blood, taken on day 0 of MenACWY control vaccination. CDR3 nucleotides: TGTGCCAGCAGCCCCGGGGTAGCCACGCAGTATTTT. It is translated as CASSPGVATQYF.